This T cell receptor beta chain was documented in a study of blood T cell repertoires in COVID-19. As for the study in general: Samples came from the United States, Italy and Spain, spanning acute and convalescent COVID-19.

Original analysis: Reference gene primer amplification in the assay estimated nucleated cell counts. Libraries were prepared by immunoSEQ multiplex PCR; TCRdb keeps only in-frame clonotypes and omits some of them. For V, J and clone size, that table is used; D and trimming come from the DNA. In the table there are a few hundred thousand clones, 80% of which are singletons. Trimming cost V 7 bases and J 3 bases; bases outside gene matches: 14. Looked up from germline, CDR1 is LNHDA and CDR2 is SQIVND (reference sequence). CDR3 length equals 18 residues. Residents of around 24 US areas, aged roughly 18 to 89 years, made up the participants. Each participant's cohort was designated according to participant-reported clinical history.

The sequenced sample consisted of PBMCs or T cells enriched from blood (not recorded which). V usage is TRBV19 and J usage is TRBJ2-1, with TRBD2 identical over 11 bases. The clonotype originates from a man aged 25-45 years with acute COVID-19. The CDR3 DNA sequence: TGTGCCAGTATAGGGGAAGGGACTAGCGGAAGACTCTACAATGAGCAGTTCTTC. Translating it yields CASIGEGTSGRLYNEQFF.